This TCR beta chain was sequenced in a study of CXCR3-negative and CXCR3-positive naive CD8 T cells (dated by TCRdb to between 2019 and 2020). For the wider study: In total, around 150 million TRB reads were obtained, or roughly 1.5 +/- 0.3 million reads per library. The TRBV-TRBJ cluster analysis covered naive subsets from 5 or 6 donors and memory cells from 3 donors. Diversity and physicochemical repertoire analyses covered some ten donors pooled from two independent experiments.

With regard to this clonotype: Its antigen remains undetermined.

CDR1 and CDR2 are drawn from the germline V gene (reference sequence): DFQATT, SNEGSKA. Including the terminal cysteine and phenylalanine, the CDR3 comprises 16 residues. Only the protein sequence is given. Sequenced using a NextSeq 550. The Human TCR Profiling Kit (MiLaboratory) was used to make UMI-labeled 5' RACE TRB cDNA libraries. The full amount of extracted RNA was used for cDNA synthesis, and the full amount of resulting cDNA was used for PCR amplification. Libraries were prepared in parallel with an identical number of PCR cycles. In the authors' own workflow: With a requirement of at least two reads per UMI, MIGEC and MiXCR extracted about 57,000 +/- 9,900 unique UMI-labeled TRB cDNA molecules per library. An average of about 40,000 +/- 10,000 functional in-frame TRB CDR3 nucleotide clonotypes without stop codons was found per library. After downsampling to 5000 UMI-labeled TRB molecules per sample, diversity metrics such as normalized Shannon-Wiener and Chao1 were calculated in VDJtools. Clonotype-size-weighted physicochemical properties of the central five CDR3 residues (interaction energy, strength, volume and Kidera factor 4) were computed in VDJtools. TCRdb reprocessed the reads, so every CDR3 protein sequence counts as one entry and DNA is not shown. These V and J calls originate from TCRdb's pipeline instead of the authors' own analysis. This sample's table lists around 60,000 distinct CDR3 sequences. In total, the top ten clones hold about 0.84% of the sample.

Paper-wide results and their limitations: Freshly isolated PBMCs were used for most assays because CXCR3 expression went down partially after cryopreservation. Repertoire diversity was comparably high in both naive subsets but much lower in memory CD8+ T cells. TRB CDR3s from CXCR3-positive naive cells showed higher hydrophobicity (lower Kidera factor 4), lower energy, and higher strength and volume indices than CXCR3-negative naive cells. Naive CXCR3-negative and CXCR3-positive cells from the same donor showed similar TRBV-TRBJ usage, whereas memory cells showed distinct patterns. Because surface CD5, which has been linked to self-reactivity in mice, was comparable between naive subsets, TCR interaction strength was also inferred from TRB CDR3 physicochemical properties.

For each CD8+ T cell subset, flow sorting was done in triplicate, and 300,000 to 350,000 cells per subset went directly into RLT lysis buffer. Naive CD8+ T cells were defined stringently as CD45RO-CCR7+CD27+CD95- to exclude memory contaminants. Peripheral blood mononuclear cells were isolated from buffy coats by standard density gradient centrifugation. Naive CXCR3-negative and CXCR3-positive CD8+ T cells were flow-sorted on a FACSAria III. Total RNA was extracted from sorted cells using an RNeasy Mini Kit. Here the chain combines TRBV20-1 and TRBJ2-1; lacking DNA, the TRBD2 call made by TCRdb goes unchecked. The sequenced material came from naive CXCR3+ CD8+ T cells from blood. This sample's cell subset or site label indicates: CD45RO-CCR7+CD27+CD95- naive CD8+ T cells expressing CXCR3 (TNR3+). This receptor was identified in a human donor in good health. Some clones in this sample may be carry-over from other donors' samples. CDR3 reads: CSARVVGDYSYNEQFF.